A single sample is the source of the 25 T cell receptor beta chains below, sequenced in a study of T cell responses to AZD1222 COVID-19 vaccine. Using immunoSEQ multiplex PCR, the repertoire was profiled, and TCRdb retains in-frame clones only, with some absent. Of 150,000 to 160,000 clones detected, approximately 90% appear once; the ten largest clones hold approximately 1.8%. The sequencing here drew on peripheral blood, taken on day 0 of AZD1222 vaccination. These receptors all stem from an adult in good health.

The genes are TRBV7-9 and TRBJ2-7, with 8 bases matching TRBD1. The CDR3 is made up of 14 amino acids. Germline V gives CDR1 SEHNR, CDR2 FQNEAQ (reference sequence). The ends lost 4 bases at V and 3 bases at J; junction bases unmatched: 5. The CDR3 spells CASSSGTGGYEQYF. The DNA for the CDR3 is TGTGCCAGCAGCTCCGGGACAGGAGGCTACGAGCAGTACTTC.

The chain carries TRBV6-2 or TRBV6-3 and TRBJ2-1; TRBD1 matches 7 bases. The CDR3 sequence is 14 residues long. Germline trimming cut 3 bases from V and 10 bases from J; bases unmatched to any gene: 9. Per germline, CDR1 MNHEY and CDR2 SVGEGT. In DNA, the CDR3 is TGTGCCAGCAGTTATGTACCTACAGGGGAGGAGCAGTTCTTC. Its translation: CASSYVPTGEEQFF.

This clone was detected once. The chain carries TRBV7-2 and TRBJ1-5; 7 positions match TRBD1. V was pared by 6 bases and J by 0 bases, with 5 bases of the junction left unmatched. The length of the CDR3 is 15 residues. Germline V CDR1 and CDR2: SGHTA, FQGNSA. CDR3 amino acids: CASRLQGNSNQPQHF. The CDR3 bases are TGTGCCAGCAGATTACAGGGGAATAGCAATCAGCCCCAGCATTTT.

The chain couples TRBV5-4 to TRBJ2-1; 8 nucleotides match TRBD2. Germline trimming cut 2 bases from V and 7 bases from J; bases unmatched to any gene: 8. The CDR3 extends over 15 amino acids. Germline-derived CDR1 and CDR2 are SGHNT and YYREEE (reference sequence). CDR3 in amino acids: CASSLGLAEVNEQFF. As DNA, the CDR3 is TGTGCCAGCAGCTTAGGACTAGCAGAAGTAAATGAGCAGTTCTTC. Variable domain in full (rest from reference TRBV5-4 and TRBJ2-1): ETGVTQSPTHLIKTRGQQVTLRCSSQSGHNTVSWYQQALGQGPQFIFQYYREEENGRGNFPPRFSGLQFPNYSSELNVNALELDDSALYLCASSLGLAEVNEQFFGPGTRLTVL.

This clone has a handful of counts. This sequence joins TRBV7-2 and TRBJ1-6, with D perhaps TRBD1 (5 bases). Germline V CDR1 and CDR2: SGHTA, FQGNSA. V lost 5 bases and J 9 bases, leaving 11 bases between the germline ends. The CDR3 has 13 residues. Here the CDR3 DNA reads TGTGCCAGCAGCCCCAGCGGGGGTTCACCCCTCCACTTT. This gives the protein CASSPSGGSPLHF.

Remarks on this clone: A junction boundary mismatches the germline segment, possibly from a read error. J is TRBJ1-5 and V is TRBV18, with 10 bases that match TRBD1. The V gene's germline CDR1 is KGHSH and CDR2 LQKENI. This CDR3 has 19 amino acids. The CDR3 DNA is TGTGCCAGCTCCCCACAACTTTCGGGACAGGGGTATGGCAATCAGCCCCAGCATTTT. Translation gives CASSPQLSGQGYGNQPQHF.

CDR3 region: CASSLLGSSSGNTIYF. The CDR3 coding sequence is TGTGCCAGCAGTTTACTCGGGTCAAGCTCTGGAAACACCATATATTTT. The chain is built from TRBV28 and TRBJ1-3; D is ambiguous. The CDR3 contains 16 residues. From germline, CDR1 is MDHEN and CDR2 SYDVKM. V was trimmed by 2 bases and J by 0 bases, leaving 11 bases between them.

This clone has just a few counts. The V gene is TRBV19, the J gene TRBJ2-7; D is perhaps TRBD2 (5 bases). Trimming cost V 3 bases and J 5 bases, with 14 bases left between them. From germline, CDR1 is LNHDA and CDR2 SQIVND (reference sequence). CDR3 length equals 14 residues. The DNA of the CDR3 is TGTGCCAGTAGTATTTTGGGCGGGCTCAACGAGCAGTACTTC. Protein product: CASSILGGLNEQYF.

The chain uses TRBV5-1 and TRBJ1-1, with TRBD1 identical over 9 bases. V lost 2 bases, J lost 0 bases, and 8 bases stayed unmatched. The CDR3 loop spans 17 amino acids. Germline values: CDR1 SGHRS, CDR2 YFSETQ. The CDR3 coding sequence is TGCGCCAGCAGCTTTAGCTGGGACAGGGAATTGAACACTGAAGCTTTCTTT. Translation: CASSFSWDRELNTEAFF.

The chain couples TRBV7-2 to TRBJ2-7; possibly TRBD1 or TRBD2 for D (5 bases each). CDR1 is SGHTA and CDR2 is FQGNSA in the germline V gene. The ends were cut back, 4 bases at V and 3 bases at J, with 13 bases in the middle. This CDR3 has 14 residues. The CDR3 nucleotides read TGTGCCAGCAGCTCCGGGACCACGGGCTACGAGCAGTACTTC. Translated: CASSSGTTGYEQYF.

The chain uses TRBV9 and TRBJ2-7; 8 bases fit TRBD1. CDR1 is SGDLS, CDR2 YYNGEE, per germline. The CDR3 is 15 amino acids. V trimming: 3 bases; J trimming: 3 bases; junction bases outside the gene matches: 8. CDR3: CASSASGGTGYEQYF. The CDR3 DNA follows: TGTGCCAGCAGCGCTTCAGGGGGCACGGGCTACGAGCAGTACTTC.

V is TRBV2 and J is TRBJ1-3; D is uncertain. V dropped 8 bases and J dropped 0 bases, with 17 bases sitting between them. The CDR3 runs 16 residues. Germline lookup yields CDR1 SNHLY and CDR2 FYNNEI. The CDR3 sequence: CASPPPPGLSGNTIYF. The DNA for the CDR3 is TGTGCCAGCCCCCCTCCCCCGGGCCTCTCTGGAAACACCATATATTTT.

The rearrangement links TRBV14 to TRBJ1-1, with 7 bases that match TRBD1. The CDR3 is made up of 15 amino acids. CDR1 is SGHDN and CDR2 is FVKESK in the germline V gene. The trim removed 3 bases at V and 3 bases at J, leaving 7 bases unmatched. CDR3 residues: CASSHGTASYTEAFF. For the CDR3, the DNA is TGTGCCAGCAGCCACGGGACAGCGTCTTACACTGAAGCTTTCTTT. The entire variable domain, with the rest obtained from reference TRBV14 and TRBJ1-1, is as follows: EAGVTQFPSHSVIEKGQTVTLRCDPISGHDNLYWYRRVMGKEIKFLLHFVKESKQDESGMPNNRFLAERTGGTYSTLKVQPAELEDSGVYFCASSHGTASYTEAFFGQGTRLTVV.

The rearrangement joins TRBV18 to TRBJ2-7, with D possibly TRBD2 on 5 matching bases. Trimming shortened V by 2 bases and J by 4 bases, and 12 bases separated the two germline ends. This CDR3 has 14 amino acids. Germline values: CDR1 KGHSH, CDR2 LQKENI. The CDR3 nucleotides read TGTGCCAGCTCACCAGCTGCGGGTCTATACGAGCAGTACTTC. The encoded protein is CASSPAAGLYEQYF.

The CDR3 DNA follows: TGTGCCAGCAGCTTCGGAGCGGGAGCGTCAGATACGCAGTATTTT. It yields the protein CASSFGAGASDTQYF. V is TRBV7-3 and J is TRBJ2-3; 8 nucleotides line up with TRBD2. With V trimmed by 3 bases and J by 4 bases, 6 bases remained unmatched. The CDR3 has 15 amino acids. CDR1 and CDR2 (germline): SGHTA, FQGTGA.

This clone was seen a single time. This chain connects TRBV7-9 to TRBJ2-3, with TRBD1 matching over 9 bases. Germline CDR1 SEHNR, CDR2 FQNEAQ (reference sequence). Trimming removed 5 bases from V and 3 bases from J; junction bases left unmatched: 6. This CDR3 is 15 amino acids long. The chain's CDR3 is CASSLGQGRTDTQYF. The CDR3 DNA reads TGTGCCAGCAGCCTGGGACAGGGTCGGACAGATACGCAGTATTTT. Together with reference TRBV7-9 and TRBJ2-3, the CDR3 gives the full variable domain: DTGVSQNPRHKITKRGQNVTFRCDPISEHNRLYWYRQTLGQGPEFLTYFQNEAQLEKSRLLSDRFSAERPKGSFSTLEIQRTEQGDSAMYLCASSLGQGRTDTQYFGPGTRLTVL.

The rearrangement uses TRBV7-3 and TRBJ2-1; D not resolved. This CDR3 contains 14 residues. Germline assignment: CDR1 SGHTA and CDR2 FQGTGA. V was cut by 5 bases and J by 0 bases, with 8 bases left in between. CDR3 residues: CASSVGGSYNEQFF. The CDR3 DNA follows: TGTGCCAGCAGCGTCGGTGGCTCCTACAATGAGCAGTTCTTC.

Only one count was recorded for this clone. CDR3 protein: CASSGGRTRSSYNEQFF. CDR3 bases: TGTGCCAGCAGCGGCGGGAGAACGAGGTCTTCCTACAATGAGCAGTTCTTC. This chain connects TRBV7-9 to TRBJ2-1, with 7 bases lining up with TRBD2. This CDR3 spans 17 amino acids. Germline V gene data show CDR1 as SEHNR and CDR2 as FQNEAQ (reference sequence). V shed 5 bases, J shed 1 base, and the junction held 11 bases outside the gene matches.

The chain carries TRBV7-3 and TRBJ2-1; 7 nucleotides agree with TRBD1. Unmatched junction bases numbered 7, after V lost 4 bases and J lost 10 bases. Germline CDR1 SGHTA, CDR2 FQGTGA. There are 13 residues in the CDR3. The CDR3 DNA reads TGTGCCAGCAGCTCGACAGGGTTGAGGGAGCAGTTCTTC. Protein product: CASSSTGLREQFF. The full variable domain, its missing parts supplied by reference TRBV7-3 and TRBJ2-1, is GAGVSQTPSNKVTEKGKYVELRCDPISGHTALYWYRQSLGQGPEFLIYFQGTGAADDSGLPNDRFFAVRPEGSVSTLKIQRTERGDSAVYLCASSSTGLREQFFGPGTRLTVL.

This chain links TRBV28 with TRBJ1-1; TRBD1 matches 9 bases. V shed 6 bases and J 1 base; nucleotides not matched to a gene: 0. The length of the CDR3 is 13 residues. The V gene's germline CDR1 is MDHEN and CDR2 SYDVKM. The CDR3 loop reads CASRGQGNTEAFF. CDR3 DNA sequence: TGTGCCAGCAGGGGACAGGGGAACACTGAAGCTTTCTTT.

This chain connects TRBV11-2 to TRBJ2-3, with a possible D match to TRBD2 (6 bases). The CDR3 contains 15 residues. The V gene lost 2 bases and the J gene lost 9 bases, with 18 bases spanning the gap. Germline V lookup: CDR1 SGHAT, CDR2 FQNNGV. CDR3: CASSLLTGSPDTQYF. DNA of the CDR3: TGTGCCAGCAGCTTACTAACCGGGAGCCCCGACACGCAGTATTTT.

This chain connects TRBV7-2 to TRBJ1-1; D is perhaps TRBD1 (5 bases). V was trimmed by 2 bases and J by 1 base, leaving 14 bases between them. The CDR3 is 16 residues long. CDR1 and CDR2 from the germline V gene are SGHTA and FQGNSA. In DNA form, the CDR3 reads TGTGCCAGCAGCTTAAATGTGATGAGGGGGAACACTGAAGCTTTCTTT. Its translation: CASSLNVMRGNTEAFF.

This clone showed up just a few times. V and J are TRBV6-2 or TRBV6-3 and TRBJ1-2; D uncertain. Germline assignment: CDR1 MNHEY and CDR2 SVGEGT. Trimming took 4 bases from V and 7 from J, leaving 16 bases between them. The CDR3 runs to 14 residues. The CDR3 nucleotides are TGTGCCAGCAGTTTACAATCAGCTCTAAGTGGCTACACCTTC. It translates to CASSLQSALSGYTF.

The CDR3 DNA reads TGTGCCAGCAGCACCGGGACAGGGAACGAGCAGTACTTC. Residues: CASSTGTGNEQYF. The V gene is TRBV7-9, the J gene TRBJ2-7, with TRBD1 identical over 9 bases. V was pared by 5 bases and J by 5 bases, with 4 bases of the junction left unmatched. The CDR3 has 13 amino acids. Germline values: CDR1 SEHNR, CDR2 FQNEAQ (reference sequence).

The CDR3 DNA sequence: TGTGCCAGCTCACCACTAGCGGATCTTTACAATGAGCAGTTCTTC. Protein: CASSPLADLYNEQFF. The rearrangement links TRBV18 to TRBJ2-1, with D tentatively TRBD2 (6 bases). The CDR3 covers 15 residues. Germline lookup yields CDR1 KGHSH and CDR2 LQKENI. V was clipped by 1 base and J by 4 bases, with 11 bases between them.